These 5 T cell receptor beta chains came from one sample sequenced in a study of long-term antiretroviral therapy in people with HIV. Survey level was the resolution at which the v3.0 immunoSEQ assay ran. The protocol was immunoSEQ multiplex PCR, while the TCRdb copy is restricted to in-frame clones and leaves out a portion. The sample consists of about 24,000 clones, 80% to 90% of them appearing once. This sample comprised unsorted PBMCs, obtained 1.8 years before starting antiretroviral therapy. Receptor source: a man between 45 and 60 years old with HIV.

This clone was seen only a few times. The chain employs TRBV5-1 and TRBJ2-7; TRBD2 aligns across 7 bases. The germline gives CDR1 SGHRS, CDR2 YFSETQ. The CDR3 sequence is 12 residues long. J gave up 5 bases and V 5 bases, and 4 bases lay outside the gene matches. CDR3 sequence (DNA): TGCGCCAGCAGAAGCGGGGTCGACGAGCAGTACTTC. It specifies CASRSGVDEQYF.

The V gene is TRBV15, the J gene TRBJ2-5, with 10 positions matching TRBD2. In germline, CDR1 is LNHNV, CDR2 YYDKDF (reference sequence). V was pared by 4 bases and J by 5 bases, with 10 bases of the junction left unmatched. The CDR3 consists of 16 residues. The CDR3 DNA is TGTGCCACCAGCACAAACCTAGCGGGAGTGAGGGAGACCCAGTACTTC. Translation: CATSTNLAGVRETQYF.

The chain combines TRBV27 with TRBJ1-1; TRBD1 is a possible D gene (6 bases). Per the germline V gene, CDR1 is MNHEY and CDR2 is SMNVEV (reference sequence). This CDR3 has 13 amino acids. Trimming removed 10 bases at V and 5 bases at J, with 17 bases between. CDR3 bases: TGTGCCATCGCCGGGACACCCGGAACTGAAGCTTTCTTT. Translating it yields CAIAGTPGTEAFF.

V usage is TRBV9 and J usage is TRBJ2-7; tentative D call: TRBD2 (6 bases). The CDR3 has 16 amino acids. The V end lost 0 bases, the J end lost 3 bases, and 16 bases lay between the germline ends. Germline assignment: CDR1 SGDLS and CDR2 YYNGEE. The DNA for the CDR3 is TGTGCCAGCAGCGTAGCTACGGGGGAGGCTGTCTACGAGCAGTACTTC. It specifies CASSVATGEAVYEQYF.

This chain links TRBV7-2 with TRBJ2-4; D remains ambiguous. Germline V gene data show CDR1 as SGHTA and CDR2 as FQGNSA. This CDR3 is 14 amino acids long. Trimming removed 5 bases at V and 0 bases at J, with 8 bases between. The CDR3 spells CASSAMGAKNIQYF. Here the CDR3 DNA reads TGTGCCAGCAGCGCCATGGGAGCCAAAAACATTCAGTACTTC. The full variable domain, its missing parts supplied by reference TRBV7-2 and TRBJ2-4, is GAGVSQSPSNKVTEKGKDVELRCDPISGHTALYWYRQSLGQGLEFLIYFQGNSAPDKSGLPSDRFSAERTGGSVSTLTIQRTQQEDSAVYLCASSAMGAKNIQYFGAGTRLSVL.